This TCR beta chain was captured by sequencing in a study of neoadjuvant anti-PD-1 for oral cavity cancer. CDR3 length equals 14 residues. Germline loops: CDR1 SGHDT, CDR2 YYEEEE. Trimming pared 4 bases from V and 3 bases from J, leaving 12 bases between. Assay used: immunoSEQ multiplex PCR; TCRdb lists only in-frame clones, some missing. The sample carries approximately 7,400 clones, about 46% recorded once. The sequencing used tumor tissue, collected before nivolumab (anti-PD-1) treatment. The chain is built from TRBV5-6 and TRBJ2-3, with D hard to call. This TCR was recovered from a person aged 40-85 years with oral cavity squamous cell carcinoma. CDR3 nucleotide sequence: TGTGCCAGCAGCCCGTACATGCTTACAGATACGCAGTATTTT. Protein product: CASSPYMLTDTQYF.